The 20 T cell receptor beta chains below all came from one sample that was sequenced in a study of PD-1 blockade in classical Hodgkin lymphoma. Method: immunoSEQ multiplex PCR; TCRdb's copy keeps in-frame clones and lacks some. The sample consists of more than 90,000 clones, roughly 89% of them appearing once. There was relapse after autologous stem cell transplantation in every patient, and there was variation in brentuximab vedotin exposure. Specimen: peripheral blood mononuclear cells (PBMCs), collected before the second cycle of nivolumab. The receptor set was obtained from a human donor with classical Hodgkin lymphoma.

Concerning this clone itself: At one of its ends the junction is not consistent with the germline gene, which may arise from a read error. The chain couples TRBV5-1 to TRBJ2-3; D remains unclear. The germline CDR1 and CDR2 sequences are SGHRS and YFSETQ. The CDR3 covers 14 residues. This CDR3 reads CASSLVSSTDTQYF. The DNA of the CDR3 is TGCGCCAGCAGTTTGGTATCTAGCACAGATACGCAGTATTTT.

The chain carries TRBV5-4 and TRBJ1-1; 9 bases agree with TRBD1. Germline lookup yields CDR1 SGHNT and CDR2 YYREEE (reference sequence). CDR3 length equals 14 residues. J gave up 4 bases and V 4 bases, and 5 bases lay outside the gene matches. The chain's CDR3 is CASSRDREITEAFF. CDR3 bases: TGTGCCAGCAGCCGGGACAGGGAAATCACTGAAGCTTTCTTT.

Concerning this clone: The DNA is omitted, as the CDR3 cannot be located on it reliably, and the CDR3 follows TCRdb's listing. CDR3: CASSSSGLAWDTQYF. The chain carries TRBV28 and TRBJ2-3; the table calls TRBD2, which could not be checked here. The CDR3 spans 15 residues, counting both ends. The germline V gene has CDR1 MDHEN and CDR2 SYDVKM.

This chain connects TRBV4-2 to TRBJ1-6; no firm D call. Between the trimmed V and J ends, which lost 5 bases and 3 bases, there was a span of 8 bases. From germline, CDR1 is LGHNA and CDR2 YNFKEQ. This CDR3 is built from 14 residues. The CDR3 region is CASSAGSYNSPLHF. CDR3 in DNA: TGTGCCAGCAGCGCCGGGAGCTATAATTCACCCCTCCACTTT.

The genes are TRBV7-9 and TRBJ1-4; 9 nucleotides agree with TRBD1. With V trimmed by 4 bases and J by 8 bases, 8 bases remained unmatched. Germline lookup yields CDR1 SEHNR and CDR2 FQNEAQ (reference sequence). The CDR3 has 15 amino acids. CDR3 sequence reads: CASSSRTGAREKLFF. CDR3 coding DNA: TGTGCCAGCAGCTCTCGGACAGGGGCGCGGGAAAAACTGTTTTTT. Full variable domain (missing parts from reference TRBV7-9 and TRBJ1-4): DTGVSQNPRHKITKRGQNVTFRCDPISEHNRLYWYRQTLGQGPEFLTYFQNEAQLEKSRLLSDRFSAERPKGSFSTLEIQRTEQGDSAMYLCASSSRTGAREKLFFGSGTQLSVL.

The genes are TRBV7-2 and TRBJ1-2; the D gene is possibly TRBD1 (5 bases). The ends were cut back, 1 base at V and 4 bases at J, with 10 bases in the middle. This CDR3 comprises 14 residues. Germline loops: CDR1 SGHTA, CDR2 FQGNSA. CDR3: CASSLVGAPYGYTF. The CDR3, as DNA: TGTGCCAGCAGCTTAGTTGGGGCCCCCTATGGCTACACCTTC. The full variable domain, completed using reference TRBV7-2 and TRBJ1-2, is GAGVSQSPSNKVTEKGKDVELRCDPISGHTALYWYRQSLGQGLEFLIYFQGNSAPDKSGLPSDRFSAERTGGSVSTLTIQRTQQEDSAVYLCASSLVGAPYGYTFGSGTRLTVV.

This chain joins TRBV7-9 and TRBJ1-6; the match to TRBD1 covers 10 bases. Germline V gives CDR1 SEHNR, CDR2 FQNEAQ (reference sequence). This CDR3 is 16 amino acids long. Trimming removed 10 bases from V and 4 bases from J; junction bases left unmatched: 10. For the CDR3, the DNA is TGTGCCACTAATCCCGGGACAGGGGTTTATAATTCACCCCTCCACTTT. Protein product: CATNPGTGVYNSPLHF. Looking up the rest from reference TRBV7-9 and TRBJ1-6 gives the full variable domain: DTGVSQNPRHKITKRGQNVTFRCDPISEHNRLYWYRQTLGQGPEFLTYFQNEAQLEKSRLLSDRFSAERPKGSFSTLEIQRTEQGDSAMYLCATNPGTGVYNSPLHFGNGTRLTVT.

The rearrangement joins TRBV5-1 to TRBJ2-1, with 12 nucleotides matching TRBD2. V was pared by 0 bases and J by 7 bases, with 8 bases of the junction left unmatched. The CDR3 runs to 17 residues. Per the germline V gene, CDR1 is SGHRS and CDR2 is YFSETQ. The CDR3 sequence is CASSLGLAGGPGNEQFF. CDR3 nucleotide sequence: TGCGCCAGCAGCTTGGGTCTAGCGGGGGGGCCTGGGAATGAGCAGTTCTTC.

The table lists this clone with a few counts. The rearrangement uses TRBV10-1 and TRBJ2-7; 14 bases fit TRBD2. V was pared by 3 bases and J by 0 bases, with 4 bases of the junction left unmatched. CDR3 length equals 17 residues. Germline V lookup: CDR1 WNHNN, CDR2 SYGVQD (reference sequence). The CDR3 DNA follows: TGCGCCAGCAGTGATGGGACTAGCGGGGGAAGCTCCTACGAGCAGTACTTC. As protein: CASSDGTSGGSSYEQYF.

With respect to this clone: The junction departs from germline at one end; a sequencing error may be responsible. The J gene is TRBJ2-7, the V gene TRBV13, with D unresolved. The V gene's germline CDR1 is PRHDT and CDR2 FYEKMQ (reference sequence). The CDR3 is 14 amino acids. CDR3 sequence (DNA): TGCGCCAGCAGCCAAGATACAGTCCCCTACCAGCAGTACTTC. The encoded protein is CASSQDTVPYQQYF.

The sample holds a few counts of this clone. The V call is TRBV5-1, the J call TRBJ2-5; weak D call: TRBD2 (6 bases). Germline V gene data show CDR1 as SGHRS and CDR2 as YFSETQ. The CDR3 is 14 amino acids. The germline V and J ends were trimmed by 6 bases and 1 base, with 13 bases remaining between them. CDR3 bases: TGCGCCAGCACTAAACGGGACTCCCAAGAGACCCAGTACTTC. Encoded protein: CASTKRDSQETQYF.

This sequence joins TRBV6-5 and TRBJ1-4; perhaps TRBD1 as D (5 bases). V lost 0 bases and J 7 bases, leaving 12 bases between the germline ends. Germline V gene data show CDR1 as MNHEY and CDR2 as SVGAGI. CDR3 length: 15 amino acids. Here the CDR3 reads CASSYSNRGGEKLFF. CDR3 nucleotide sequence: TGTGCCAGCAGTTACTCGAATAGGGGCGGTGAAAAACTGTTTTTT.

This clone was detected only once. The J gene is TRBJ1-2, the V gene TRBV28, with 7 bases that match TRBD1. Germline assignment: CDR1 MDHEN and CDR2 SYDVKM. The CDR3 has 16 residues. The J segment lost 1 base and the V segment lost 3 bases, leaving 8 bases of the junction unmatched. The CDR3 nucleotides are TGTGCCAGCAGTTTGAGTAGGGGGCAGGGTAACTATGGCTACACCTTC. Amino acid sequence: CASSLSRGQGNYGYTF.

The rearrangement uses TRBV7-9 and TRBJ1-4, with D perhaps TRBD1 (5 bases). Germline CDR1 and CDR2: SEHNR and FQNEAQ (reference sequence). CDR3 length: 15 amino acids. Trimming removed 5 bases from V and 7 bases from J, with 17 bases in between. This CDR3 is CASSQNRLGGEKLFF. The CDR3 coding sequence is TGTGCCAGCAGCCAGAACAGGTTGGGTGGTGAAAAACTGTTTTTT.

The CDR3 sequence: CASSFLTVGDTIYF. CDR3 DNA sequence: TGTGCCAGCAGTTTCCTGACAGTAGGGGACACCATATATTTT. The chain combines TRBV28 with TRBJ1-3, with D possibly TRBD1 on 5 matching bases. The CDR3 contains 14 residues. V dropped 3 bases and J dropped 8 bases, with 14 bases sitting between them. Germline assignment: CDR1 MDHEN and CDR2 SYDVKM.

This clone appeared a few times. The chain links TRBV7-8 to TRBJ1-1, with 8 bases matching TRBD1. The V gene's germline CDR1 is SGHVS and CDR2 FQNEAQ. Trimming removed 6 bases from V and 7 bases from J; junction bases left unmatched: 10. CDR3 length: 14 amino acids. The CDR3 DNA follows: TGTGCCAGCAGAACTCAGGACAGGGTGCATGAAGCTTTCTTT. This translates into CASRTQDRVHEAFF.

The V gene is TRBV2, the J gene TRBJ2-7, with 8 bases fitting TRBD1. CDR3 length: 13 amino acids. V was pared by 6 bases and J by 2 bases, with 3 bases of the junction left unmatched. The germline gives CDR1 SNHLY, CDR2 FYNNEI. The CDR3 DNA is TGTGCCAGCAGGACAGGGGCGACCTACGAGCAGTACTTC. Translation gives CASRTGATYEQYF.

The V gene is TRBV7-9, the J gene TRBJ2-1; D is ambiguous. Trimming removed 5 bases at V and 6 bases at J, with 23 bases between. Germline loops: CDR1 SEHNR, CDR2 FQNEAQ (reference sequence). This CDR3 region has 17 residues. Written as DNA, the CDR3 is TGTGCCAGCAGCCTCCTTAGGTCCGACGGCAACCCCAATGAGCAGTTCTTC. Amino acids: CASSLLRSDGNPNEQFF.

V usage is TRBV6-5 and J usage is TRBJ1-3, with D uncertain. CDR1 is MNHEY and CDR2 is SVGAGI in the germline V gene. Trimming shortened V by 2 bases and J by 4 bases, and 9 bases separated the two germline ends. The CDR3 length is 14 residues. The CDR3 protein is CASSYNGEGNTIYF. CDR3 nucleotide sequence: TGTGCCAGCAGTTACAACGGGGAAGGAAACACCATATATTTT.

The CDR3 loop reads CASRRQAMNTEAFF. The CDR3 DNA reads TGTGCCAGTAGGAGACAGGCGATGAACACTGAAGCTTTCTTT. This rearrangement joins TRBV19 to TRBJ1-1; possible D gene TRBD1, 6 bases. The CDR3 covers 14 residues. Trimming left V 6 bases short and J 0 bases short, with 11 bases between. Germline V lookup: CDR1 LNHDA, CDR2 SQIVND (reference sequence).